One and the same sample provided the 23 T cell receptor beta chains below, sequenced in a study of cytomegalovirus exposure and HLA in healthy donors. The PCR ran on 60 Vbeta and 13 Jbeta primers. The method was immunoSEQ multiplex PCR; TCRdb's version includes in-frame clones alone and lacks a portion of them. Found here are 150,000 to 180,000 clones, roughly 70% of them singletons; the top ten hold about 2.1%. The sample taken for sequencing was PBMCs. The origin of the receptors is a man aged 25 to 45 in good health and CMV-seronegative.

This clone has a handful of counts. The chain recombines TRBV5-1 with TRBJ1-1; 7 nucleotides agree with TRBD1. Trimming took 0 bases from V and 5 from J; bases not matched to a gene: 7. CDR3 length equals 15 residues. CDR1 SGHRS and CDR2 YFSETQ come from the germline V gene. The CDR3 region is CASSLDQGDWTEAFF. CDR3 nucleotide sequence: TGCGCCAGCAGCTTGGATCAGGGGGACTGGACTGAAGCTTTCTTT.

J is TRBJ1-3 and V is TRBV7-9; the D gene is possibly TRBD1 (6 bases). This CDR3 has 14 residues. Germline V gene sequence: CDR1 SEHNR, CDR2 FQNEAQ (reference sequence). V was shortened by 4 bases and J by 3 bases, with 10 bases between the two germline ends. CDR3 nucleotide sequence: TGTGCCAGCAGCTCGCAGGGGTTTGGAAACACCATATATTTT. Translating gives CASSSQGFGNTIYF.

The chain is built from TRBV29-1 and TRBJ2-1, with 12 bases aligning to TRBD2. The CDR3 loop spans 15 amino acids. Germline trimming cut 3 bases from V and 6 bases from J; bases unmatched to any gene: 6. CDR1 is SQVTM and CDR2 is ANQGSEA in the germline V gene. The CDR3 loop is CSVDGTSGFVNEQFF. The CDR3 DNA sequence: TGCAGCGTTGACGGGACTAGCGGGTTTGTCAATGAGCAGTTCTTC.

This chain uses TRBV19 with TRBJ1-4; the D gene is possibly TRBD1 (6 bases). The CDR3 totals 15 residues. V was cut by 5 bases and J by 3 bases, with 13 bases left in between. Germline V gene sequence: CDR1 LNHDA, CDR2 SQIVND (reference sequence). The DNA of the CDR3 is TGTGCCAGTAGTGGAAACAGGGTATCTAATGAAAAACTGTTTTTT. Its translation is CASSGNRVSNEKLFF. Full variable domain (outside the CDR3, taken from reference TRBV19 and TRBJ1-4): DGGITQSPKYLFRKEGQNVTLSCEQNLNHDAMYWYRQDPGQGLRLIYYSQIVNDFQKGDIAEGYSVSREKKESFPLTVTSAQKNPTAFYLCASSGNRVSNEKLFFGSGTQLSVL.

The table lists this clone with a few counts. The chain employs TRBV6-5 and TRBJ2-3; D not certain. Looked up from germline, CDR1 is MNHEY and CDR2 is SVGAGI. This CDR3 is built from 14 residues. V was cut by 6 bases and J by 2 bases, with 12 bases left in between. This chain's CDR3 is CASSYDWHTDTQYF. The CDR3 DNA reads as TGTGCCAGCAGCTATGACTGGCACACAGATACGCAGTATTTT.

In DNA form, the CDR3 reads TGTGCCAGCAGCCCGTACAAGAACACTGAAGCTTTCTTT. Translation: CASSPYKNTEAFF. This chain uses TRBV7-3 with TRBJ1-1; D is ambiguous. Germline V gene lookup returns CDR1 SGHTA and CDR2 FQGTGA. The CDR3 has 13 residues. V dropped 5 bases and J dropped 1 base, with 8 bases sitting between them.

The CDR3 here is CSVAEAGAGANVLTF. For the CDR3, the DNA is TGCAGCGTTGCCGAGGCCGGGGCTGGGGCCAACGTCCTGACTTTC. The rearrangement joins TRBV29-1 to TRBJ2-6; TRBD2 might be the D (5 bases). Trimming pared 4 bases from V and 2 bases from J, leaving 12 bases between. The V gene's germline CDR1 is SQVTM and CDR2 ANQGSEA. The CDR3 totals 15 residues.

V gene TRBV5-6 combines with J gene TRBJ1-6; no clear D gene. Germline V gene data show CDR1 as SGHDT and CDR2 as YYEEEE. The CDR3 extends over 15 amino acids. Trimming shortened V by 2 bases and J by 9 bases, and 15 bases separated the two germline ends. CDR3 DNA sequence: TGTGCCAGCAGCTTATTTTTAAGGGAGGTTTCACCCCTCCACTTT. Amino acids: CASSLFLREVSPLHF.

The DNA for the CDR3 is TGTGCCAGCAGGCACGACAGTATTGACGAGCAGTACTTC. Its protein is CASRHDSIDEQYF. V gene TRBV6-5 combines with J gene TRBJ2-7, with D possibly TRBD1 on 5 matching bases. The CDR3 is 13 residues long. V lost 6 bases and J lost 5, with 14 bases in between. CDR1 MNHEY and CDR2 SVGAGI come from the germline V gene.

The chain is built from TRBV18 and TRBJ1-4, with TRBD1 matching 7 bases. This CDR3 comprises 15 residues. After removal of 4 bases from V and 6 bases from J, the junction contained 8 bases not matched to a gene. Germline CDR1 KGHSH, CDR2 LQKENI. CDR3 coding DNA: TGTGCCAGCTCACGAACAGGGGTGTTGGATGAAAAACTGTTTTTT. Translated: CASSRTGVLDEKLFF.

The V call is TRBV6-5, the J call TRBJ2-1; no clear D. CDR3 length: 16 residues. The V gene lost 2 bases and the J gene lost 0 bases, with 11 bases spanning the gap. Looked up from germline, CDR1 is MNHEY and CDR2 is SVGAGI. CDR3 sequence reads: CASSYRRPHSYNEQFF. CDR3 DNA sequence: TGTGCCAGCAGTTACAGGAGACCCCACTCCTACAATGAGCAGTTCTTC.

The V and J genes are TRBV18 and TRBJ2-7; D unclear. Trimming cost V 6 bases and J 2 bases, with 8 bases left between them. Germline V lookup: CDR1 KGHSH, CDR2 LQKENI. The CDR3 spans 12 residues. Here the CDR3 reads CASSPPPYEQYF. The CDR3 region has the DNA TGTGCCAGCTCTCCTCCCCCCTACGAGCAGTACTTC.

The chain uses TRBV13 and TRBJ1-2; unclear D gene. CDR1 and CDR2 (germline): PRHDT, FYEKMQ (reference sequence). The CDR3 has 15 residues. V dropped 0 bases and J dropped 4 bases, with 12 bases sitting between them. The CDR3 nucleotides read TGTGCCAGCAGCTTAGGCCGGGGAGGGTTCTATGGCTACACCTTC. It encodes CASSLGRGGFYGYTF.

This sequence joins TRBV9 and TRBJ2-3; 8 bases map to TRBD2. The V gene's germline CDR1 is SGDLS and CDR2 YYNGEE. The J segment lost 0 bases and the V segment lost 4 bases, leaving 4 bases of the junction unmatched. The CDR3 runs to 15 residues. The CDR3 DNA sequence: TGTGCCAGCAGCACGACTAGCGTTAGCACAGATACGCAGTATTTT. Translated, it gives CASSTTSVSTDTQYF.

This clone was counted once. The rearrangement uses TRBV2 and TRBJ2-6, with D hard to call. The CDR3 is made up of 15 amino acids. Germline CDR1 and CDR2: SNHLY and FYNNEI. With 6 bases removed from V and 0 bases from J, the gap between germline ends came to 9 bases. The CDR3 nucleotides are TGTGCCAGCAGCATTGGCCACTCTGGGGCCAACGTCCTGACTTTC. It translates to CASSIGHSGANVLTF.

The chain has TRBV5-5 and TRBJ2-1; D not certain. Germline V gene data show CDR1 as SGHKS and CDR2 as YYEKEE (reference sequence). The CDR3 is 11 amino acids. Between the trimmed V and J ends, which lost 2 bases and 13 bases, there was a span of 10 bases. The CDR3 sequence is CASSFLETQFF. In nucleotides, the CDR3 is TGTGCCAGCAGCTTCCTAGAGACCCAGTTCTTC.

The chain employs TRBV2 and TRBJ2-2; 8 nucleotides agree with TRBD1. Germline-derived CDR1 and CDR2 are SNHLY and FYNNEI. This CDR3 has 17 amino acids. V lost 2 bases and J lost 2; bases outside the gene matches: 7. CDR3 coding DNA: TGTGCCAGCAGTGAACCAGACAGGGGTACCAACACCGGGGAGCTGTTTTTT. Its protein product is CASSEPDRGTNTGELFF.

The chain uses TRBV20-1 and TRBJ1-2; weak D call: TRBD1 (6 bases). Trimming cost V 6 bases and J 8 bases, with 13 bases left between them. The CDR3 contains 11 residues. CDR1 is DFQATT, CDR2 SNEGSKA, per germline (reference sequence). The DNA of the CDR3 is TGCAGTGCCCCTAGGGGGTCCGGCTACACCTTC. It encodes CSAPRGSGYTF.

The V and J genes are TRBV9 and TRBJ1-3, with 8 bases identical to TRBD1. Germline values: CDR1 SGDLS, CDR2 YYNGEE. This CDR3 spans 16 amino acids. V gave up 4 bases and J gave up 0 bases; unmatched junction bases: 6. The CDR3 coding sequence is TGTGCCAGCAGCCCCGGGACAGGCTTCTCTGGAAACACCATATATTTT. Its protein is CASSPGTGFSGNTIYF.

The chain recombines TRBV5-1 with TRBJ1-1; 8 positions match TRBD1. J was trimmed by 5 bases and V by 3 bases; bases with no gene match: 12. CDR1 SGHRS and CDR2 YFSETQ come from the germline V gene. The CDR3 has 16 residues. As DNA, the CDR3 is TGCGCCAGCAGCTCACGGCCTAGGACAGGGACAACTGAAGCTTTCTTT. This encodes CASSSRPRTGTTEAFF. Full variable domain (remainder filled in from reference TRBV5-1 and TRBJ1-1): KAGVTQTPRYLIKTRGQQVTLSCSPISGHRSVSWYQQTPGQGLQFLFEYFSETQRNKGNFPGRFSGRQFSNSRSEMNVSTLELGDSALYLCASSSRPRTGTTEAFFGQGTRLTVV.

The V and J genes are TRBV28 and TRBJ2-5; D gene ambiguous. Trimming pared 2 bases from V and 7 bases from J, leaving 11 bases between. The CDR3 has 13 amino acids. The germline V gene encodes CDR1 MDHEN and CDR2 SYDVKM. CDR3 sequence reads: CASSLADFGTQYF. The CDR3 DNA reads TGTGCCAGCAGTTTAGCGGATTTTGGGACCCAGTACTTC.

In DNA, the CDR3 is TGTGCCGTGGGACACGAGATCAATGAGCAGTTCTTC. Its protein is CAVGHEINEQFF. The V call is TRBV28, the J call TRBJ2-1; possible D gene TRBD1, 6 bases. Germline CDR1 is MDHEN and CDR2 is SYDVKM. V dropped 11 bases and J dropped 6 bases, with 14 bases sitting between them. The CDR3 is made up of 12 amino acids. Together with reference TRBV28 and TRBJ2-1, the CDR3 gives the full variable domain: DVKVTQSSRYLVKRTGEKVFLECVQDMDHENMFWYRQDPGLGLRLIYFSYDVKMKEKGDIPEGYSVSREKKERFSLILESASTNQTSMYLCAVGHEINEQFFGPGTRLTVL.

This clone was found a few times. The chain combines TRBV7-9 with TRBJ2-5; 12 nucleotides align to TRBD1. With V trimmed by 5 bases and J by 5 bases, 6 bases remained unmatched. Germline loops: CDR1 SEHNR, CDR2 FQNEAQ (reference sequence). There are 15 residues in the CDR3. CDR3 sequence (DNA): TGTGCCAGCAGCCCGGGACAGGGGGCGGCGGAGACCCAGTACTTC. Translation gives CASSPGQGAAETQYF.